Sequencing of this T cell receptor (beta chain) was carried out in a study of early T cells in non-severe SARS-CoV-2 infection. The CDR3 is made up of 13 amino acids. In germline, CDR1 is SGHRS, CDR2 YFSETQ. The ends were cut back, 0 bases at V and 5 bases at J, with 8 bases in the middle. Each CDR3 protein gets one entry after TCRdb re-called the 5' RACE reads with MiXCR. The table shows roughly 70,000 distinct CDR3 sequences, with around 12% occurring only once. This clonotype was picked up many times. Specimen: whole blood. This clonotype was obtained from an adult who was a healthcare worker with PCR-confirmed SARS-CoV-2 infection or an uninfected control (not recorded which). The chain links TRBV5-1 to TRBJ2-5; D not certain. The DNA of the CDR3 is TGCGCCAGCAGCTTGGGGGCCGGGGAGACCCAGTACTTC. Protein product: CASSLGAGETQYF.